Here is one T cell receptor (beta chain) with its context. Antigen unknown. This specimen comes from a study of PD-1 blockade in classical Hodgkin lymphoma. Whole-study findings and limits: With CD4+ cells, TCR diversity rose significantly by C4D1, but not with CD8+ cells. Anyone who began nivolumab under 1 year after ASCT was excluded. Newly diagnosed patients reportedly trailed healthy donors in baseline TCR diversity.

Brentuximab vedotin exposure varied among the patients, all of whom had relapsed after autologous stem cell transplantation. The CD4+ T cells used were purified from thawed PBMCs through magnetic negative selection. Assay used: immunoSEQ multiplex PCR; TCRdb lists only in-frame clones, some missing. The sample has around 36,000 clones; more than 80% are singletons. This sample comprised CD4+ T cells from blood, obtained at baseline. The origin of this receptor is a human donor with classical Hodgkin lymphoma.

CDR3 sequence reads: CASSLGQGETNEKLFF. CDR3 in DNA: TGTGCCAGTAGTCTTGGACAGGGGGAAACTAATGAAAAACTGTTTTTT. The chain combines TRBV19 with TRBJ1-4, with 10 bases matching TRBD1. V was clipped by 5 bases and J by 1 base; unmatched bases: 4. The CDR3 sequence is 16 residues long. Germline V gene lookup returns CDR1 LNHDA and CDR2 SQIVND (reference sequence). Based on the CDR3 plus reference TRBV19 and TRBJ1-4, the full variable domain is DGGITQSPKYLFRKEGQNVTLSCEQNLNHDAMYWYRQDPGQGLRLIYYSQIVNDFQKGDIAEGYSVSREKKESFPLTVTSAQKNPTAFYLCASSLGQGETNEKLFFGSGTQLSVL.